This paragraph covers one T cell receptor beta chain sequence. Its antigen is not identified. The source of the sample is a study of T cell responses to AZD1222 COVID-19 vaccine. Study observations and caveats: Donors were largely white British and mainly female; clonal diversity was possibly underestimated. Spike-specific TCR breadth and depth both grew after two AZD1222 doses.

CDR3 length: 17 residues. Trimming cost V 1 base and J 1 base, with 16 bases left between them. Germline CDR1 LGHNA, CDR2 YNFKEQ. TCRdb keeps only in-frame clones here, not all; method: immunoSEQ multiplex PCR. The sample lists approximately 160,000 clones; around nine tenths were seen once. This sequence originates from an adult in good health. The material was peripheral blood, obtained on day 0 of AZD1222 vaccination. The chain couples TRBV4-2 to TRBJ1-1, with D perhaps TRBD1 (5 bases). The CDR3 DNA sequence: TGTGCCAGCAGCCAAGGGGGGTGGGGGACGGAGAACACTGAAGCTTTCTTT. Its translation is CASSQGGWGTENTEAFF.